This TCR beta chain came from a study of human T cells and chemical hapten exposure. About the study: Alopecia areata, totalis or universalis affected patients, mainly female. The study, taken as a whole, reports: Counts of TCRs above 1 in 1000 frequency stayed unchanged with DPC sensitization.

The CDR3 is 12 residues long. Trimming took 0 bases from V and 9 from J, leaving 6 bases between them. Germline CDR1 reads DFQATT; CDR2 reads SNEGSKA (reference sequence). About this clonotype: Its antigen is unknown.

TCRdb independently ran MiXCR on the RACE reads; one entry per CDR3 protein. Altogether 190,000 or so distinct CDR3 sequences are present, 25% to 35% being singletons, with the ten largest covering less than 3.5%. Time point reported: pre-sensitization, week 0. The treatment: therapeutic diphenylcyclopropenone sensitization with weekly scalp DPC. Prior to application of each patch test, blood was drawn. Alopecia patients deemed DPC-suitable, aged 18 to 70, excluding pregnancy. The sequences come from whole blood, collected in connection with sensitization to the hapten diphenylcyclopropenone (DPC). This receptor was obtained from a woman between 25 and 40 years old with alopecia areata. Some clones in this sample may be carry-over from other donors' samples. The chain has TRBV20-1 and TRBJ1-6, with D uncertain. The CDR3 coding sequence is TGCAGTGCTAGAGATTTTAGTTCACCCCTCCACTTT. Translated, it gives CSARDFSSPLHF.